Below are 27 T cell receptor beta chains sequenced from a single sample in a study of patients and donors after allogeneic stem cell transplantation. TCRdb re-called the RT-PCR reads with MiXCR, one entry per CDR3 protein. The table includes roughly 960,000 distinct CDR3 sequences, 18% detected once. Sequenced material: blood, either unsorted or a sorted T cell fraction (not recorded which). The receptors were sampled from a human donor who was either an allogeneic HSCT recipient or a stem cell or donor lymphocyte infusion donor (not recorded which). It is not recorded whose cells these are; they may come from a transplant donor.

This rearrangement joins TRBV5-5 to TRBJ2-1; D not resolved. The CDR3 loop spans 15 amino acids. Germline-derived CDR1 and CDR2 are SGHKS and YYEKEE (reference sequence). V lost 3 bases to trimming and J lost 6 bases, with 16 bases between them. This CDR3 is CASSWLGLAVNEQFF. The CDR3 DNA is TGTGCCAGCAGCTGGCTGGGTTTGGCCGTCAATGAGCAGTTCTTC.

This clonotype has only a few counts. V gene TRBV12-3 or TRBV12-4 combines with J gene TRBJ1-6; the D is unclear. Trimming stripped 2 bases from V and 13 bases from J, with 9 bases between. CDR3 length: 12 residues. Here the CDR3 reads CASSLTGIPLHF. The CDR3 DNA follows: TGTGCCAGCAGTTTAACGGGGATCCCCCTCCACTTT.

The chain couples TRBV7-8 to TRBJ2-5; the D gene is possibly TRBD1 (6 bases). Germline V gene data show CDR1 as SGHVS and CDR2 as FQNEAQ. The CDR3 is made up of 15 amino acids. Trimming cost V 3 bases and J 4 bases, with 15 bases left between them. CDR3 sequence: CASSFGGQKGETQYF. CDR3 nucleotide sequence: TGTGCCAGCAGCTTTGGAGGACAGAAAGGAGAGACCCAGTACTTC. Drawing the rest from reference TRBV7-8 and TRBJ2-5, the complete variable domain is GAGVSQSPRYKVAKRGQDVALRCDPISGHVSLFWYQQALGQGPEFLTYFQNEAQLDKSGLPSDRFFAERPEGSVSTLKIQRTQQEDSAVYLCASSFGGQKGETQYFGPGTRLLVL.

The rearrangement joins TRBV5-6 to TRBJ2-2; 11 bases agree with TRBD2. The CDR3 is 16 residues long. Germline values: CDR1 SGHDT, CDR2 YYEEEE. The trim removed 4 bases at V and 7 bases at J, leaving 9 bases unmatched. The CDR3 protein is CASSGRLAGFNGELFF. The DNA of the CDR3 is TGTGCCAGCAGCGGAAGACTAGCGGGATTTAACGGGGAGCTGTTTTTT.

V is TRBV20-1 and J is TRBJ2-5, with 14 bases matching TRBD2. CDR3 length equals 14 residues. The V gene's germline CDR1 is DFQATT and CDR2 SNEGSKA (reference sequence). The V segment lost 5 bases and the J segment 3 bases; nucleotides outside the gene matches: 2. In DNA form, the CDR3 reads TGCAGTGCTCAGGGACTAGCGGGAGAAGAGACCCAGTACTTC. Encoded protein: CSAQGLAGEETQYF.

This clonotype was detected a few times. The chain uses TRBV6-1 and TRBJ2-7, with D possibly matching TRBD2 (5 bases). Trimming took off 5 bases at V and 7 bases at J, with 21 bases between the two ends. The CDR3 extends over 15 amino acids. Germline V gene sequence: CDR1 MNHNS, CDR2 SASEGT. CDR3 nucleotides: TGTGCCAGCAGTAAACCTGGACTGCCCAGATTGGAGCAGTACTTC. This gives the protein CASSKPGLPRLEQYF.

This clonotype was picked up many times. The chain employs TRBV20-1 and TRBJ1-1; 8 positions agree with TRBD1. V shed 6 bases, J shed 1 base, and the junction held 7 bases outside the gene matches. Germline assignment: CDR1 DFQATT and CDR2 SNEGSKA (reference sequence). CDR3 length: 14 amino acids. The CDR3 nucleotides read TGCAGTGCCATTACCGGGACAGGGAACACTGAAGCTTTCTTT. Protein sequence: CSAITGTGNTEAFF.

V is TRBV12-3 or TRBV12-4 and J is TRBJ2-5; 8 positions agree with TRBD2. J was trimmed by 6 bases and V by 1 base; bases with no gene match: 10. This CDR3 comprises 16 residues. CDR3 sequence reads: CASSLDPGLVTKTQYF. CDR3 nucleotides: TGTGCCAGCAGTTTAGATCCGGGACTAGTTACGAAGACCCAGTACTTC.

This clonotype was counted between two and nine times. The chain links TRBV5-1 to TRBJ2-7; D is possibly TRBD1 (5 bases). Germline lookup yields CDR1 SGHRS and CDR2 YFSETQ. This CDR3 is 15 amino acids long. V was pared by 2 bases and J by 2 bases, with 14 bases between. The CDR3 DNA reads TGCGCCAGCAGCTTAGGTTCAGGGTGGGCCTACGAGCAGTACTTC. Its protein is CASSLGSGWAYEQYF.

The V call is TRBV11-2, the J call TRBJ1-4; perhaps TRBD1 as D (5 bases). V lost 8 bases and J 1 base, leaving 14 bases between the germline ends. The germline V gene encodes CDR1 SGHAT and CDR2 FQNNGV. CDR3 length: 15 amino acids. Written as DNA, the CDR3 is TGTGCCAGCGTCACCGGGACGAGAACTAATGAAAAACTGTTTTTT. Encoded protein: CASVTGTRTNEKLFF.

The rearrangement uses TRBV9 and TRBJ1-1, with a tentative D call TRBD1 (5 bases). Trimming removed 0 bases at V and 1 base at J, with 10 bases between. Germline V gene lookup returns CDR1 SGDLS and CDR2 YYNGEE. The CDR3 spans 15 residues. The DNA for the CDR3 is TGTGCCAGCAGCGTAGGCCCGGGGGGGAACACTGAAGCTTTCTTT. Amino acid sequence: CASSVGPGGNTEAFF.

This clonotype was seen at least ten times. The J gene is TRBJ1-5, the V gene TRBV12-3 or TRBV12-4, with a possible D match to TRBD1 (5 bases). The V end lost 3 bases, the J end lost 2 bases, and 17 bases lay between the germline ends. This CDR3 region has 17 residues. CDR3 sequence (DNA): TGTGCCAGCAGTTTTGGCACAGGCTCGCGTGGCAATCAGCCCCAGCATTTT. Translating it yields CASSFGTGSRGNQPQHF.

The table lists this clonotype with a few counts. The CDR3 sequence is CASSSSGALTSQETQYF. The CDR3 bases are TGTGCCAGCAGTTCCTCGGGGGCTTTGACCTCCCAAGAGACCCAGTACTTC. V is TRBV27 and J is TRBJ2-5; tentatively, D is TRBD1 or TRBD2 (6 bases each). Germline V gives CDR1 MNHEY, CDR2 SMNVEV (reference sequence). Trimming took off 4 bases at V and 1 base at J, with 19 bases between the two ends. The length of the CDR3 is 17 residues.

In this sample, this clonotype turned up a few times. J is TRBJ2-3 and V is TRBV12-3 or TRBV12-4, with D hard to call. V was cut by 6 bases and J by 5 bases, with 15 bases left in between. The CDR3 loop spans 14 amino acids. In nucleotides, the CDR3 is TGTGCCAGCAGGGATTCTTGGGTTTTAGATACGCAGTATTTT. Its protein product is CASRDSWVLDTQYF.

CDR3 bases: TGCGCCAGCAGCTCTCGGGACAGGGAATCCGGTGAGCAGTTCTTC. Translating gives CASSSRDRESGEQFF. This chain connects TRBV5-1 to TRBJ2-1, with TRBD1 identical over 9 bases. With 3 bases clipped from V and 9 bases from J, the junction kept 10 bases outside the gene matches. From germline, CDR1 is SGHRS and CDR2 YFSETQ. The CDR3 spans 15 residues.

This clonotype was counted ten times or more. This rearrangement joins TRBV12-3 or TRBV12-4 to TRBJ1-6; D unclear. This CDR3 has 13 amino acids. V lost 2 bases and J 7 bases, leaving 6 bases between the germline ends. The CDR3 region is CASSLSENSPLHF. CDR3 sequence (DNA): TGTGCCAGCAGTTTATCGGAGAATTCACCCCTCCACTTT.

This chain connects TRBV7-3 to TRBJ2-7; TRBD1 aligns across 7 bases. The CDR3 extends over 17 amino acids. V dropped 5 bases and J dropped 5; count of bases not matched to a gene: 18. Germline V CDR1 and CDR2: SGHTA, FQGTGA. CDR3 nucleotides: TGTGCCAGCAGCGTCTCACCTATACAGGGGAAGGTCGACGAGCAGTACTTC. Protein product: CASSVSPIQGKVDEQYF.

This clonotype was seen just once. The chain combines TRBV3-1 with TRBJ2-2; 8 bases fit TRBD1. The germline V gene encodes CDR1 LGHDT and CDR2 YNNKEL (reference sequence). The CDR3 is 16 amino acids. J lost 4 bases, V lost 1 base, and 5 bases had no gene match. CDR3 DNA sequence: TGTGCCAGCAGCCAAGGGACAGGGATAGGCACCGGGGAGCTGTTTTTT. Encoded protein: CASSQGTGIGTGELFF.

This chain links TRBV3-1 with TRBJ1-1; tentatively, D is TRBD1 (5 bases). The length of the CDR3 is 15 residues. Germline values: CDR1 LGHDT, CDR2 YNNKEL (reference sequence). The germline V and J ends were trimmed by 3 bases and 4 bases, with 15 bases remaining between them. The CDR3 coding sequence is TGTGCCAGCAGCCATGGGGCCCTGGGGGGCACTGAAGCTTTCTTT. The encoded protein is CASSHGALGGTEAFF.

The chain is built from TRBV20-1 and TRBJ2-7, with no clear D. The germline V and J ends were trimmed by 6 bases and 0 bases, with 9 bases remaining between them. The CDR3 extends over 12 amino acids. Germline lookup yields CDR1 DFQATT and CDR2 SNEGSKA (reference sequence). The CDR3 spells CSARISSYEQYF. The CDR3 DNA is TGCAGTGCCCGAATTAGCTCCTACGAGCAGTACTTC.

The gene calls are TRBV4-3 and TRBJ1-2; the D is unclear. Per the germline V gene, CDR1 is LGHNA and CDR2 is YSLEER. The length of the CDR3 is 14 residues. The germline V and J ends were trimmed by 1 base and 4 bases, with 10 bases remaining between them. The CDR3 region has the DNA TGCGCCAGCAGCCAAGTCAAAGGGCCCTATGGCTACACCTTC. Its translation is CASSQVKGPYGYTF.

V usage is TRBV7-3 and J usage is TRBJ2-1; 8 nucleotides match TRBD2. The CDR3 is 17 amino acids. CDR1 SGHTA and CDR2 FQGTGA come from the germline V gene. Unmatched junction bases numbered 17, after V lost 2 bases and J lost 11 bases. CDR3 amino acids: CASSLESGTGGPPQQFF. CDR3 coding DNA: TGTGCCAGCAGCTTAGAATCTGGGACGGGAGGGCCCCCGCAGCAGTTCTTC.

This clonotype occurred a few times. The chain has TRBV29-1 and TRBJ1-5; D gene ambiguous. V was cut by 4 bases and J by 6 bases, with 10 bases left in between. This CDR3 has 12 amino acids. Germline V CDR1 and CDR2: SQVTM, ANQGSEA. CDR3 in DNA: TGCAGCGTTGGGGAGGGCGGTCAGCCCCAGCATTTT. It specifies CSVGEGGQPQHF.

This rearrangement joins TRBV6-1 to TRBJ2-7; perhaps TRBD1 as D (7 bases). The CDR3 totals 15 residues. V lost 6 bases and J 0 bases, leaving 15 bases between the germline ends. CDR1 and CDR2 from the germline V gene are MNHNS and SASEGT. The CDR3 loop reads CASREGQTSSYEQYF. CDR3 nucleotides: TGTGCCAGCAGGGAGGGACAGACCAGCTCCTACGAGCAGTACTTC.

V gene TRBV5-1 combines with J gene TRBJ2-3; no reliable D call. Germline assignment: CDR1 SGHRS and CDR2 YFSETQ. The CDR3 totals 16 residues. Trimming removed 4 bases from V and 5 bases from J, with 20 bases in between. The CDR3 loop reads CASSQLENGLQDTQYF. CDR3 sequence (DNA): TGCGCCAGCAGCCAACTGGAGAATGGCTTGCAAGATACGCAGTATTTT.

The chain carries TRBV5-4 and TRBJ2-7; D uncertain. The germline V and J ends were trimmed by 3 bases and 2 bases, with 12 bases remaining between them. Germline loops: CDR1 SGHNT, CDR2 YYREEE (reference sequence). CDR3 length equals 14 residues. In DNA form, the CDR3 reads TGTGCCAGCAGCTACCACGCCACCCCCTACGAGCAGTACTTC. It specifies CASSYHATPYEQYF. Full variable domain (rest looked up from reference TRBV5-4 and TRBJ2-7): ETGVTQSPTHLIKTRGQQVTLRCSSQSGHNTVSWYQQALGQGPQFIFQYYREEENGRGNFPPRFSGLQFPNYSSELNVNALELDDSALYLCASSYHATPYEQYFGPGTRLTVT.

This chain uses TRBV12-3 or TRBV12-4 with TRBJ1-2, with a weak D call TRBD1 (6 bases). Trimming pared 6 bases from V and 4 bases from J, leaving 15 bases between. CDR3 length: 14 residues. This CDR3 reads CASSPKGGIYGYTF. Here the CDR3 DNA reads TGTGCCAGCAGCCCAAAAGGGGGGATCTATGGCTACACCTTC.